This passage covers 12 T cell receptor beta chains from one sample sequenced in a study of shared clonotypes between healthy human individuals. Only in-frame clones appear in the TCRdb table, and some are missing; sequencing was by immunoSEQ multiplex PCR. This table has about 2.3 million clones, 80% to 95% appearing once. The material sequenced was naive CD4+ T cells from PBMCs. Subset: CD45RA+ positively selected. These receptors originate from a man aged 18 to 35 in good health. Some clones in this sample may be carry-over from other donors' samples.

This clone occurred once. The CDR3 DNA is TGTGCCAGCAGTCCGACAGGGGTGAAGTATGGCTACACCTTC. Residues: CASSPTGVKYGYTF. The V and J genes are TRBV7-9 and TRBJ1-2, with TRBD1 matching over 8 bases. The CDR3 has 14 amino acids. V was clipped by 6 bases and J by 5 bases; unmatched bases: 8. CDR1 and CDR2 from the germline V gene are SEHNR and FQNEAQ (reference sequence).

The rearrangement uses TRBV7-8 and TRBJ1-4; D gene ambiguous. Germline V gene sequence: CDR1 SGHVS, CDR2 FQNEAQ. V lost 2 bases and J lost 0, with 7 bases in between. CDR3 length: 15 residues. The CDR3 DNA reads TGTGCCAGCAGCTTAATCGGGGCAACTAATGAAAAACTGTTTTTT. It codes for CASSLIGATNEKLFF.

Concerning this clone: In the same sample, other DNA sequences code for this CDR3. J is TRBJ1-5 and V is TRBV10-3, with TRBD1 identical over 8 bases. The CDR3 is 14 residues long. J lost 2 bases, V lost 8 bases, and 5 bases had no gene match. Germline V gives CDR1 ENHRY, CDR2 SYGVKD. The CDR3 DNA follows: TGTGCCATCGGACAGGGCGGCGGCAATCAGCCCCAGCATTTT. It yields the protein CAIGQGGGNQPQHF.

The chain links TRBV5-4 to TRBJ2-7; 9 nucleotides align to TRBD1. The CDR3 contains 15 residues. CDR1 is SGHNT and CDR2 is YYREEE in the germline V gene (reference sequence). V trimming: 6 bases; J trimming: 2 bases; junction bases outside the gene matches: 9. CDR3 amino acids: CASTTGTGSTYEQYF. The CDR3 DNA sequence: TGTGCCAGCACGACCGGGACAGGGTCTACCTACGAGCAGTACTTC. Together with reference TRBV5-4 and TRBJ2-7, the CDR3 gives the full variable domain: ETGVTQSPTHLIKTRGQQVTLRCSSQSGHNTVSWYQQALGQGPQFIFQYYREEENGRGNFPPRFSGLQFPNYSSELNVNALELDDSALYLCASTTGTGSTYEQYFGPGTRLTVT.

The chain combines TRBV5-6 with TRBJ1-2; no definite D call. This CDR3 contains 12 residues. Germline values: CDR1 SGHDT, CDR2 YYEEEE. Trimming removed 5 bases from V and 6 bases from J, with 11 bases in between. CDR3 loop: CASSRNWDGYTF. The CDR3 DNA is TGTGCCAGCAGTCGGAATTGGGATGGCTACACCTTC.

The chain joins TRBV7-2 to TRBJ1-2; TRBD1 is a possible D gene (5 bases). The V gene's germline CDR1 is SGHTA and CDR2 FQGNSA. CDR3 length: 13 amino acids. V was trimmed by 6 bases and J by 5 bases, leaving 13 bases between them. This chain's CDR3 is CASRSQRGYGYTF. CDR3 DNA sequence: TGTGCCAGCAGATCTCAGAGGGGTTATGGCTACACCTTC.

This rearrangement joins TRBV5-4 to TRBJ1-2; 7 positions match TRBD1. Per germline, CDR1 SGHNT and CDR2 YYREEE (reference sequence). The CDR3 is made up of 15 amino acids. Unmatched junction bases numbered 10, after V lost 4 bases and J lost 4 bases. CDR3 region: CASSIDGQEGYGYTF. DNA of the CDR3: TGTGCCAGCAGCATCGACGGACAGGAGGGCTATGGCTACACCTTC. Based on the CDR3 plus reference TRBV5-4 and TRBJ1-2, the full variable domain is ETGVTQSPTHLIKTRGQQVTLRCSSQSGHNTVSWYQQALGQGPQFIFQYYREEENGRGNFPPRFSGLQFPNYSSELNVNALELDDSALYLCASSIDGQEGYGYTFGSGTRLTVV.

The chain has TRBV29-1 and TRBJ2-1; 10 bases fit TRBD2. Germline CDR1 reads SQVTM; CDR2 reads ANQGSEA. The junction had 9 bases not matched to a gene; V was cut back by 5 bases and J by 2 bases. This CDR3 comprises 16 residues. The CDR3 coding sequence is TGCAGCGTTTCTTACTCGAGCGGGAGGGCCTACAATGAGCAGTTCTTC. The encoded protein is CSVSYSSGRAYNEQFF.

The chain is built from TRBV19 and TRBJ1-2; 11 nucleotides agree with TRBD1. Per germline, CDR1 LNHDA and CDR2 SQIVND (reference sequence). V lost 3 bases, J lost 4 bases, and 1 base stayed unmatched. The CDR3 is made up of 14 amino acids. CDR3 in amino acids: CASSMDRGPYGYTF. The CDR3 DNA reads as TGTGCCAGTAGTATGGACAGGGGGCCCTATGGCTACACCTTC. The full variable domain, its missing parts supplied by reference TRBV19 and TRBJ1-2, is DGGITQSPKYLFRKEGQNVTLSCEQNLNHDAMYWYRQDPGQGLRLIYYSQIVNDFQKGDIAEGYSVSREKKESFPLTVTSAQKNPTAFYLCASSMDRGPYGYTFGSGTRLTVV.

The chain has TRBV6-5 and TRBJ1-2; TRBD1 matches at 7 bases. V was clipped by 2 bases and J by 8 bases; unmatched bases: 8. The V gene's germline CDR1 is MNHEY and CDR2 SVGAGI. The CDR3 length is 14 residues. The DNA of the CDR3 is TGTGCCAGCAGTTACGATCCGGACAGGCGCGGCTACACCTTC. It translates to CASSYDPDRRGYTF.

This clone was observed a few times. V and J are TRBV7-3 and TRBJ2-7, with 9 nucleotides matching TRBD2. CDR3 length: 16 residues. J lost 6 bases, V lost 5 bases, and 14 bases had no gene match. Germline V gene sequence: CDR1 SGHTA, CDR2 FQGTGA. In nucleotides, the CDR3 is TGTGCCAGCAGCCCCGGGCCCGCGGGAGGGCCGATCGAGCAGTACTTC. Its protein is CASSPGPAGGPIEQYF.

The chain carries TRBV6-5 and TRBJ1-5; D might be TRBD1 (5 bases). This CDR3 region has 13 residues. Germline CDR1 reads MNHEY; CDR2 reads SVGAGI. The germline V and J ends were trimmed by 5 bases and 7 bases, with 12 bases remaining between them. The CDR3 loop is CASSRDPQQPQHF. The CDR3 nucleotides are TGTGCCAGCAGTCGGGACCCCCAGCAGCCCCAGCATTTT.